A single T cell receptor beta chain is shown here with its context. This CDR3 has 15 amino acids. Germline CDR1 LNHDA, CDR2 SQIVND (reference sequence). J gave up 11 bases and V 3 bases, and 14 bases lay outside the gene matches. Sequencing used immunoSEQ multiplex PCR; TCRdb keeps in-frame clones, though not all of them. The table lists roughly 80,000 clones, roughly 91% of them singletons. These data are taken from a study of OX40 agonist ivuxolimab in advanced cancers. This sequence was found in an adult with an advanced solid tumor such as melanoma, head and neck, liver or kidney cancer. The material was CD4+ or CD8+ T cells sorted from blood, obtained in a trial of the OX40 agonist ivuxolimab. The chain joins TRBV19 to TRBJ1-1; 8 positions match TRBD1. CDR3 loop: CASSITPGGRLAAFF. The DNA for the CDR3 is TGTGCCAGTAGTATTACGCCAGGGGGCAGGCTGGCGGCTTTCTTT.